Listed below are T cell receptor beta chains from one sample, sequenced in a study of OX40 agonist ivuxolimab in advanced cancers. The data were produced by immunoSEQ multiplex PCR, yet TCRdb's version contains in-frame clones alone and is incomplete. The table has some 99,000 clones, 94% seen once. Sequencing used CD4+ or CD8+ T cells sorted from blood, obtained in a trial of the OX40 agonist ivuxolimab. These receptor sequences come from an adult with an advanced solid tumor such as melanoma, head and neck, liver or kidney cancer. Both conserved end residues are part of each CDR3. The D gene is left open where the match is weak. The size field is filled for only some rows; it gives once, few, many or a size class.

>NA|TRBJ2-7|TRBV28|NA
TGTGCCAGCACCCGCTACTACGAGCAGTACTTC
CASTRYYEQYF
>NA|TRBJ1-1|TRBV11-3|NA
TGTGCCAGCAGCCCGGGGTACTTGAACACTGAAGCTTTCTTT
CASSPGYLNTEAFF
>NA|TRBJ2-7|TRBV30|NA
TGTGCCTGGAGTGTACTCAGGGAAGTCTACGAGCAGTACTTC
CAWSVLREVYEQYF
>NA|TRBJ2-5|TRBV5-1|NA
TGCGCCAGCAGCCAGGGACGGATCCAAGAGACCCAGTACTTC
CASSQGRIQETQYF
>NA|TRBJ1-2|TRBV5-1|TRBD1
TGCGCCAGCAGCATGGCGGGACAGTCGATCCACACCTTC
CASSMAGQSIHTF
>once|TRBJ2-7|TRBV10-3|NA
TGTGCCATCAGGGCCGGGGTAAAGGTCGACGAGCAGTACTTC
CAIRAGVKVDEQYF
>NA|TRBJ1-1|TRBV5-4|NA
TGTGCCAGCAGCTTTCGCAGTGGGCTGAACACTGAAGCTTTCTTT
CASSFRSGLNTEAFF
>NA|TRBJ1-6|TRBV5-4|NA
TGTGCCAGCAGCCTACCGACAATCCCCAGCGCACCCCTCCACTTT
CASSLPTIPSAPLHF
>NA|TRBJ1-1|TRBV11-2|NA
TGTGCCAGCAGCCGGGGACTCACGAACACTGAAGCTTTCTTT
CASSRGLTNTEAFF
>NA|TRBJ2-7|TRBV7-9|NA
TGTGCCAGCAGCGGATCAGGGTATCATTCCTACGAGCAGTACTTC
CASSGSGYHSYEQYF
>NA|TRBJ1-2|TRBV25-1|NA
TGTGCCAGCAGAGACTGGAACTATGGCTACACCTTC
CASRDWNYGYTF
>NA|TRBJ2-3|TRBV7-2|TRBD2
TGTGCCAGCAGCCCCCGTAGCGGGAGGGCCGTGGATACGCAGTATTTT
CASSPRSGRAVDTQYF
>NA|TRBJ2-7|TRBV25-1|NA
TGTGCCAGCAGTGAGGCAGGACCCTCCTACGAGCAGTACTTC
CASSEAGPSYEQYF
>NA|TRBJ1-2|TRBV20-1|NA
TGCAGTGCTCGAGAGAACTATGGCTACACCTTC
CSARENYGYTF
>NA|TRBJ1-1|TRBV28|NA
TGTGCCAGCAGTCCCCCCGGGACAAGGGAAGCTTTCTTT
CASSPPGTREAFF
>NA|TRBJ2-1|TRBV18|TRBD2
TGTGCCAGCTCACCGCCGGGACTACTGAGCAATGAGCAGTTCTTC
CASSPPGLLSNEQFF
>NA|TRBJ1-1|TRBV7-9|TRBD1
TGTGCCAGCAGCTTAACAGGGGACACTGAAGCTTTCTTT
CASSLTGDTEAFF
>NA|TRBJ2-5|TRBV5-4|TRBD2
TGTGCCAGCAGTGATGGGAGGGCCACAGAGACCCAGTACTTC
CASSDGRATETQYF
>NA|TRBJ2-7|TRBV9|TRBD2
TGTGCCAGCTCCCCAGGGACTAGCGGGAGAGGGACCGTCTACGAGCAGTACTTC
CASSPGTSGRGTVYEQYF
>NA|TRBJ1-3|TRBV19|NA
TGTGCCAGTCTTCCCCAGGGGAGCTCTGGAAACACCATATATTTT
CASLPQGSSGNTIYF
>NA|TRBJ1-2|TRBV5-1|NA
TGCGCCAGCAGCGAGGGAGCAGGGTATTTCAACTATGGCTACACCTTC
CASSEGAGYFNYGYTF
>NA|TRBJ1-6|TRBV5-1|NA
TGCGCCAGCAGCTTGGTTGGTACAGGGCGCTCCTATAATTCACCCCTCCACTTT
CASSLVGTGRSYNSPLHF
>once|TRBJ2-4|TRBV7-2|TRBD1
TGTGCCAGCAGTCGGTTGGCGACAGGGGGGGAAAACATTCAGTACTTC
CASSRLATGGENIQYF
>NA|TRBJ2-1|TRBV9|TRBD1
TGTGCCAGCAGCGTAGAGTGGACAGGGGGTTCTGAGCAGTTCTTC
CASSVEWTGGSEQFF
>NA|TRBJ2-3|TRBV6-1|NA
TGTGCCAGCAGTGAACGGGGGTGGGATACGCAGTATTTT
CASSERGWDTQYF
>NA|TRBJ1-3|TRBV6-6|NA
TGTGCCAGCAGTTCCCTACAGAACTCTGGAAACACCATATATTTT
CASSSLQNSGNTIYF
>NA|TRBJ2-7|TRBV19|TRBD2
TGTGCCAGTAGTCGGAAGACTAGCGGATCCTACGAGCAGTACTTC
CASSRKTSGSYEQYF
>once|TRBJ1-5|TRBV4-2|TRBD1
TGTGCCAGCAGCCAAGAGAGGACAGGAGGCCAGCCCCAGCATTTT
CASSQERTGGQPQHF
>NA|TRBJ2-7|TRBV4-3|NA
TGCGCCAGCAGCCAAGTTTCGGGGGTGGGTTACGAGCAGTACTTC
CASSQVSGVGYEQYF
>NA|TRBJ2-1|TRBV11-3|TRBD2
TGTGCCAGCAGCTTGGCTAGCGGGAGCTCTACCCCCAATGAGCAGTTCTTC
CASSLASGSSTPNEQFF
>NA|TRBJ1-1|TRBV11-3|NA
TGTGCCAGCAGCTTTAGGCGGAACACTGAAGCTTTCTTT
CASSFRRNTEAFF
>once|TRBJ1-4|TRBV15|NA
TGTGCCACCAGCAGGAGCGCCCGGGGTAATGAAAAACTGTTTTTT
CATSRSARGNEKLFF
>NA|TRBJ2-1|TRBV7-9|NA
TGTGCCAGCAGCTTAGGTCGGGGGGCCATCTACAATGAGCAGTTCTTC
CASSLGRGAIYNEQFF
>NA|TRBJ1-1|TRBV5-1|TRBD1
TGCGCCAGCAGCCAGGGACAGGCTCACACTGAAGCTTTCTTT
CASSQGQAHTEAFF
>NA|TRBJ2-1|TRBV5-4|NA
TGTGCCAGCAGCTTGGCCGCGGGACTGAGCTACAATGAGCAGTTCTTC
CASSLAAGLSYNEQFF
>NA|TRBJ2-2|TRBV7-2|NA
TGTGCCAGCACCCTCGACAGTTTTAACACCGGGGAGCTGTTTTTT
CASTLDSFNTGELFF
>once|TRBJ1-2|TRBV19|NA
TGTGCCAGTAGGCGGGGCGAATACGACTATGGCTACACCTTC
CASRRGEYDYGYTF
>NA|TRBJ2-1|TRBV7-7|NA
TGTGCTAGCAGCCGTCTAACAGGGAGCTCCTACAATGAGCAGTTCTTC
CASSRLTGSSYNEQFF
>NA|TRBJ1-1|TRBV6-4|TRBD1
TGTGCCAGCAGACACGGACAGGGTGAGGCTTTCTTT
CASRHGQGEAFF
>NA|TRBJ1-4|TRBV27|NA
TGTGCCAGCAGTTACAAGCCCTGGACTAATGAAAAACTGTTTTTT
CASSYKPWTNEKLFF